This T cell receptor (beta chain) was sequenced in a study of T cell repertoires in cytomegalovirus infection. Study-wide context: Selection of CMV epitopes for the study included recently identified HLA-C-restricted and well-studied HLA-B-restricted ones. Public signatures in TCR beta pointed to CMV infection and matching HLA type. Study outcomes and limitations: Identification of carriers of CMV plus the relevant HLA was performed using cumulative public TCR beta family frequency. Ex vivo, HLA-C-restricted CMV-specific TCR beta clonotypes prevailed over the rest of the response.

CDR3 length: 15 residues. Trimming removed 2 bases from V and 6 bases from J; junction bases left unmatched: 5. The germline V gene encodes CDR1 MNHEY and CDR2 SMNVEV (reference sequence). Comments on this clonotype: Its antigen is still unknown.

TCRdb re-called the reads through MiXCR, storing one row per CDR3 protein. The table records 69,000 or so distinct CDR3 sequences, around 28% of them present only once. J is TRBJ2-7 and V is TRBV27, with TRBD1 matching 12 bases. The source material was CD8+ T cells from cultured PBMCs, sampled from culture after CMV antigen stimulation. The TCR sequence derives from a human donor in good health (CMV status not recorded). Some clones in this sample may be carry-over from other donors' samples. CDR3 nucleotide sequence: TGTGCCAGCAGTTTAGCGGGACAGGGGGCTTTCGAGCAGTACTTC. Amino acids: CASSLAGQGAFEQYF.